What follows are 22 T cell receptor beta chains derived from one specimen sequenced in a study of immune cell composition in non-small cell lung cancer. Libraries were prepared by immunoSEQ multiplex PCR; TCRdb keeps only in-frame clonotypes and omits some of them. The sample carries some 2,000 clones, over 60% recorded once. Normal lung sampling was at least 3 cm from the tumour, as distant as possible. The sequenced material came from non-adjacent lung tissue. The receptors were gathered from a human donor with non-small cell lung cancer.

V usage is TRBV7-6 and J usage is TRBJ2-3; TRBD2 agrees at 8 bases. Germline loops: CDR1 SGHVS, CDR2 FNYEAQ. This CDR3 is 16 amino acids long. Losses at the gene ends were 5 bases for V and 2 bases for J; bases not matched to a gene: 9. CDR3 nucleotide sequence: TGTGCCAGCAGCCCCCGGGGGGGCCGTTCCACAGATACGCAGTATTTT. This gives the protein CASSPRGGRSTDTQYF. Based on the CDR3 plus reference TRBV7-6 and TRBJ2-3, the full variable domain is GAGVSQSPRYKVTKRGQDVALRCDPISGHVSLYWYRQALGQGPEFLTYFNYEAQQDKSGLPNDRFSAERPEGSISTLTIQRTEQRDSAMYRCASSPRGGRSTDTQYFGPGTRLTVL.

The chain carries TRBV19 and TRBJ1-5; a possible D gene is TRBD1 (6 bases). CDR1 LNHDA and CDR2 SQIVND come from the germline V gene (reference sequence). This CDR3 is built from 16 residues. V was pared by 7 bases and J by 0 bases, with 16 bases between. The CDR3 loop reads CASTLGRGVSNQPQHF. CDR3 DNA sequence: TGTGCCAGTACTCTAGGGAGGGGGGTTAGCAATCAGCCCCAGCATTTT.

This clone was detected only once. This CDR3 reads CASSLGHATNEKLFF. Written as DNA, the CDR3 is TGTGCCAGCAGCCTTGGACACGCAACTAATGAAAAACTGTTTTTT. The rearrangement links TRBV2 to TRBJ1-4; D is perhaps TRBD1 (5 bases). Germline CDR1 SNHLY, CDR2 FYNNEI. Between the trimmed V and J ends, which lost 6 bases and 0 bases, there was a span of 11 bases. This CDR3 region has 15 residues.

This clone was counted between two and nine times. The rearrangement joins TRBV6-1 to TRBJ2-7; D is possibly TRBD2 (6 bases). Germline CDR1 MNHNS, CDR2 SASEGT. The V end lost 1 base, the J end lost 6 bases, and 13 bases lay between the germline ends. This CDR3 has 14 amino acids. The CDR3 here is CASSEDGGVGEQYF. The CDR3 nucleotides are TGTGCCAGCAGTGAAGACGGAGGGGTCGGCGAGCAGTACTTC.

V usage is TRBV19 and J usage is TRBJ1-5; no clear D gene. The germline CDR1 and CDR2 sequences are LNHDA and SQIVND (reference sequence). The CDR3 runs 12 residues. Trimming cost V 3 bases and J 9 bases, with 9 bases left between them. CDR3 coding DNA: TGTGCCAGTAGTATCTCCGCGGGGCCCCAGCATTTT. It encodes CASSISAGPQHF.

This chain links TRBV5-1 with TRBJ2-5, with 14 bases matching TRBD2. The CDR3 covers 16 residues. Germline-derived CDR1 and CDR2 are SGHRS and YFSETQ. V shed 5 bases and J 5 bases; nucleotides not matched to a gene: 8. The CDR3: CASSSGTSGGHETQYF. The CDR3 DNA reads TGCGCCAGCAGTAGCGGGACTAGCGGGGGCCATGAGACCCAGTACTTC. Based on the CDR3 plus reference TRBV5-1 and TRBJ2-5, the full variable domain is KAGVTQTPRYLIKTRGQQVTLSCSPISGHRSVSWYQQTPGQGLQFLFEYFSETQRNKGNFPGRFSGRQFSNSRSEMNVSTLELGDSALYLCASSSGTSGGHETQYFGPGTRLLVL.

This clone was counted between two and nine times. The chain employs TRBV9 and TRBJ1-2, with TRBD1 matching over 8 bases. Germline-derived CDR1 and CDR2 are SGDLS and YYNGEE. J gave up 8 bases and V 3 bases, and 9 bases lay outside the gene matches. The CDR3 has 14 amino acids. CDR3 loop: CASSAYDRGWGYTF. The CDR3 DNA follows: TGTGCCAGCAGCGCCTACGACAGGGGATGGGGCTACACCTTC.

DNA for the CDR3: TGTGCCACCAGCAGGGACAGGGGGATCACTGAAGCTTTCTTT. Its translation: CATSRDRGITEAFF. The chain employs TRBV15 and TRBJ1-1, with TRBD1 matching over 10 bases. The CDR3 contains 14 residues. With 3 bases clipped from V and 4 bases from J, the junction kept 2 bases outside the gene matches. Germline V gene lookup returns CDR1 LNHNV and CDR2 YYDKDF (reference sequence).

The rearrangement joins TRBV4-3 to TRBJ2-7; weak D call: TRBD1 (8 bases). The CDR3 totals 18 residues. Germline V gene lookup returns CDR1 LGHNA and CDR2 YSLEER. Trimming took off 0 bases at V and 6 bases at J, with 24 bases between the two ends. CDR3: CASSQDWHRGGRRGEQYF. DNA for the CDR3: TGCGCCAGCAGCCAAGATTGGCACAGGGGGGGTCGGAGGGGCGAGCAGTACTTC.

The gene calls are TRBV28 and TRBJ2-1; TRBD2 aligns across 13 bases. V was clipped by 5 bases and J by 6 bases; unmatched bases: 28. Germline V gene sequence: CDR1 MDHEN, CDR2 SYDVKM. The CDR3 totals 23 residues. The CDR3 coding sequence is TGTGCCAGCAGTCCCCGGAACCCCTCTCAACTAGCGGGAGGGCCTAGGAGGTTCAATGAGCAGTTCTTC. Translation gives CASSPRNPSQLAGGPRRFNEQFF.

This clone occurred a few times. The gene calls are TRBV6-5 and TRBJ1-3, with D unclear. The germline CDR1 and CDR2 sequences are MNHEY and SVGAGI. V shed 6 bases and J shed 0 bases, with 12 bases lying between them. The CDR3 consists of 15 residues. In nucleotides, the CDR3 is TGTGCCAGCAGCCCACTAGCGGGCTCTGGAAACACCATATATTTT. Translated, it gives CASSPLAGSGNTIYF.

The chain carries TRBV5-1 and TRBJ2-5; possible D gene TRBD2, 5 bases. Germline assignment: CDR1 SGHRS and CDR2 YFSETQ. Trimming took off 4 bases at V and 5 bases at J, with 15 bases between the two ends. The CDR3 totals 14 residues. CDR3 bases: TGCGCCAGCAGCCCCCGGGCCCGCGGGGAGACCCAGTACTTC. Protein sequence: CASSPRARGETQYF.

The CDR3 loop is CSVGQGNEQFF. CDR3 in DNA: TGCAGCGTCGGACAGGGCAATGAGCAGTTCTTC. V and J are TRBV29-1 and TRBJ2-1; 8 bases line up with TRBD1. This CDR3 is 11 amino acids long. Trimming took 6 bases from V and 6 from J; bases not matched to a gene: 1. Germline V gene data show CDR1 as SQVTM and CDR2 as ANQGSEA.

The chain joins TRBV7-2 to TRBJ2-7, with 14 bases fitting TRBD2. Germline lookup yields CDR1 SGHTA and CDR2 FQGNSA. The CDR3 runs 16 residues. Losses at the gene ends were 3 bases for V and 3 bases for J; bases not matched to a gene: 4. DNA for the CDR3: TGTGCCAGCAGCTTGGAAGGGACTAGCGGGGGCTACGAGCAGTACTTC. Translating gives CASSLEGTSGGYEQYF.

The chain uses TRBV6-6 and TRBJ1-2; 10 bases match TRBD1. Germline loops: CDR1 MNHNY, CDR2 SVGAGI (reference sequence). Trimming at V came to 6 bases and at J to 4 bases, leaving 5 bases not matched to a gene. The CDR3 has 14 residues. The CDR3 here is CASRKTGGSYGYTF. CDR3 bases: TGTGCCAGCAGAAAGACAGGGGGCAGCTATGGCTACACCTTC.

The rearrangement links TRBV7-9 to TRBJ1-1; D remains unclear. Germline values: CDR1 SEHNR, CDR2 FQNEAQ (reference sequence). V lost 1 base and J 0 bases, leaving 6 bases between the germline ends. The CDR3 extends over 14 amino acids. For the CDR3, the DNA is TGTGCCAGCAGCTTAGGCGGGATGAACACTGAAGCTTTCTTT. This translates into CASSLGGMNTEAFF.

V usage is TRBV19 and J usage is TRBJ2-1; D unclear. Germline V CDR1 and CDR2: LNHDA, SQIVND (reference sequence). This CDR3 contains 11 residues. V lost 7 bases to trimming and J lost 4 bases, with 5 bases between them. The CDR3 here is CASTLYNEQFF. CDR3 nucleotide sequence: TGTGCCAGTACTCTGTACAATGAGCAGTTCTTC.

The V and J genes are TRBV18 and TRBJ2-1; TRBD2 agrees at 11 bases. The CDR3 runs to 16 residues. Per the germline V gene, CDR1 is KGHSH and CDR2 is LQKENI. After removal of 1 base from V and 7 bases from J, the junction contained 6 bases not matched to a gene. CDR3 sequence reads: CASSPRLAGGKNEQFF. In nucleotides, the CDR3 is TGTGCCAGCTCACCACGGCTAGCGGGGGGAAAAAATGAGCAGTTCTTC.

The chain has TRBV7-8 and TRBJ2-7; D perhaps matches TRBD2 (6 bases). The germline V gene encodes CDR1 SGHVS and CDR2 FQNEAQ. This CDR3 is 13 amino acids long. V lost 1 base to trimming and J lost 4 bases, with 8 bases between them. DNA for the CDR3: TGTGCCAGCAGCTTAGTGAGCGGGTACGAGCAGTACTTC. Its translation: CASSLVSGYEQYF. The full variable domain, with the rest looked up from reference TRBV7-8 and TRBJ2-7, is GAGVSQSPRYKVAKRGQDVALRCDPISGHVSLFWYQQALGQGPEFLTYFQNEAQLDKSGLPSDRFFAERPEGSVSTLKIQRTQQEDSAVYLCASSLVSGYEQYFGPGTRLTVT.

This clone was picked up a small number of times. This chain links TRBV21-1 with TRBJ1-6; whether TRBD1, the table's D call, matches the DNA was not checked. TRBV21-1 is given as a pseudogene. The length of the CDR3 is 16 residues. The CDR3 DNA reads as TGTGCCAGCAGCAATGGCGGACAGGTCTCTAATTCACCCCTCCACTTT. Its protein product is CASSNGGQVSNSPLHF.

This chain links TRBV6-1 with TRBJ2-7, with a tentative D call TRBD1 (5 bases). Deletions cut 2 bases from V and 3 bases from J, with 8 bases between. The CDR3 is 13 amino acids. Per germline, CDR1 MNHNS and CDR2 SASEGT. As DNA, the CDR3 is TGTGCCAGCAGTGAATTCAGGGACTACGAGCAGTACTTC. Translating gives CASSEFRDYEQYF.

In its sample, this clone was seen once. The J gene is TRBJ2-7, the V gene TRBV27; D gene uncertain. V lost 3 bases and J lost 3, with 15 bases in between. Germline-derived CDR1 and CDR2 are MNHEY and SMNVEV (reference sequence). CDR3 length equals 15 residues. The DNA of the CDR3 is TGTGCCAGCAGTTTGACCGCGCTAGTGAGCTACGAGCAGTACTTC. Its translation: CASSLTALVSYEQYF.